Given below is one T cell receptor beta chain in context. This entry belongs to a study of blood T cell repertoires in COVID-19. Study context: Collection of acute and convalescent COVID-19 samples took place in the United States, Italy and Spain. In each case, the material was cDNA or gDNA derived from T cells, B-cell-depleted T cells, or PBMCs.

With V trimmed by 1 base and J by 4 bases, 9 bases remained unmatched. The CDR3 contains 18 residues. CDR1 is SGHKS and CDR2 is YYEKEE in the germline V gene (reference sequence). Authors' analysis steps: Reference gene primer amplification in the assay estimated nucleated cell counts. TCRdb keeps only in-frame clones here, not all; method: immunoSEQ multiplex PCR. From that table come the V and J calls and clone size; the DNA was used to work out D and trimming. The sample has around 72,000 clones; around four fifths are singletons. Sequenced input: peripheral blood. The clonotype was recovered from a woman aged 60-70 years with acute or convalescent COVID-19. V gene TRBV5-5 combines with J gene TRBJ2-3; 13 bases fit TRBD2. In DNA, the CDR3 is TGTGCCAGCAGCTTGCAACTAGCGGGAGGGGTGGGGTCAGATACGCAGTATTTT. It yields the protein CASSLQLAGGVGSDTQYF. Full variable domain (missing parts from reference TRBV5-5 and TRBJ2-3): DAGVTQSPTHLIKTRGQQVTLRCSPISGHKSVSWYQQVLGQGPQFIFQYYEKEERGRGNFPDRFSARQFPNYSSELNVNALLLGDSALYLCASSLQLAGGVGSDTQYFGPGTRLTVL.